This T cell receptor (beta chain) was obtained from a study of cytomegalovirus exposure and HLA in healthy donors. As regards this clone: What it recognizes is unknown.

Study conclusions and caveats: Cytomegalovirus-associated TCR beta chains were listed, numbering roughly 150. According to an earlier analysis, most TCR beta V segments yielded productive rearrangements about 90% or about 30% of the time. Donor immune exposure was known only as CMV serostatus.

Amplification used 60 Vbeta primers and 13 Jbeta primers. TCRdb's copy holds only in-frame clones and misses some; the assay was immunoSEQ multiplex PCR. The repertoire holds 150,000 or so clones, with approximately 80% as singletons. From germline, CDR1 is MNHEY and CDR2 SVGAGI. V shed 5 bases and J shed 5 bases, with 16 bases lying between them. The CDR3 is made up of 14 amino acids. Sequencing was done on a sample of PBMCs. The chain has TRBV6-5 and TRBJ2-7; TRBD1 might be the D (6 bases). The sequence was collected from a male donor in good health and CMV-seropositive. The DNA for the CDR3 is TGTGCCAGCAGTAGATTACAGGGATTTCACGAGCAGTACTTC. It encodes CASSRLQGFHEQYF.